The 5 T cell receptor beta chains reported below all come from one sample, sequenced in a study of PD-1 blockade in classical Hodgkin lymphoma. The repertoire was sequenced with immunoSEQ multiplex PCR; TCRdb's copy has only in-frame clones and lacks some. The sample shows 25,000 to 30,000 clones, 89% of them seen only once. Time point denoted: newly diagnosed, previously untreated cHL patient sample. Magnetic negative selection was used to purify CD4+ T cells from thawed PBMCs. The sequencing input was CD4+ T cells from blood. Source of these receptors: a human donor with classical Hodgkin lymphoma.

The rearrangement links TRBV28 to TRBJ2-1; D perhaps matches TRBD2 (6 bases). V lost 4 bases and J lost 8, with 15 bases in between. Per the germline V gene, CDR1 is MDHEN and CDR2 is SYDVKM. The CDR3 totals 14 residues. CDR3 amino acids: CASSSGTVPYEQFF. CDR3 nucleotide sequence: TGTGCCAGCAGTTCCGGGACTGTACCCTATGAGCAGTTCTTC.

J is TRBJ2-2 and V is TRBV5-1; a weak D match, TRBD1 (6 bases). CDR1 and CDR2 (germline): SGHRS, YFSETQ. Trimming left V 1 base short and J 1 base short, with 8 bases between. This CDR3 comprises 15 residues. The CDR3 DNA reads as TGCGCCAGCAGCTTGACAGGGATGAACACCGGGGAGCTGTTTTTT. Its translation: CASSLTGMNTGELFF. The full variable domain, completed using reference TRBV5-1 and TRBJ2-2, is KAGVTQTPRYLIKTRGQQVTLSCSPISGHRSVSWYQQTPGQGLQFLFEYFSETQRNKGNFPGRFSGRQFSNSRSEMNVSTLELGDSALYLCASSLTGMNTGELFFGEGSRLTVL.

V usage is TRBV27 and J usage is TRBJ1-5; D possibly corresponds to TRBD1 (5 bases). The CDR3 is made up of 15 amino acids. CDR1 is MNHEY, CDR2 SMNVEV, per germline (reference sequence). V lost 4 bases to trimming and J lost 0 bases, with 10 bases between them. The DNA for the CDR3 is TGTGCCAGCAGTTCGCCAGGGTATAGCAATCAGCCCCAGCATTTT. Translating gives CASSSPGYSNQPQHF.

The chain uses TRBV13 and TRBJ2-1, with TRBD2 matching over 7 bases. This CDR3 region has 16 residues. The germline V gene has CDR1 PRHDT and CDR2 FYEKMQ (reference sequence). The V gene end was trimmed by 2 bases and the J gene end by 15 bases; junction bases not matched to a gene: 19. In nucleotides, the CDR3 is TGTGCCAGCAGCTTAAATCCTTTGGCTAGCGGCCACCTTGTGTTCTTC. Encoded protein: CASSLNPLASGHLVFF.

The rearrangement uses TRBV10-2 and TRBJ2-7; D possibly corresponds to TRBD1 (5 bases). There are 12 residues in the CDR3. V dropped 8 bases and J dropped 2 bases, with 10 bases sitting between them. CDR1 is WSHSY, CDR2 SAAADI, per germline. CDR3 DNA sequence: TGCGCCAGCCGACAGCGAGCCTACGAGCAGTACTTC. It specifies CASRQRAYEQYF.